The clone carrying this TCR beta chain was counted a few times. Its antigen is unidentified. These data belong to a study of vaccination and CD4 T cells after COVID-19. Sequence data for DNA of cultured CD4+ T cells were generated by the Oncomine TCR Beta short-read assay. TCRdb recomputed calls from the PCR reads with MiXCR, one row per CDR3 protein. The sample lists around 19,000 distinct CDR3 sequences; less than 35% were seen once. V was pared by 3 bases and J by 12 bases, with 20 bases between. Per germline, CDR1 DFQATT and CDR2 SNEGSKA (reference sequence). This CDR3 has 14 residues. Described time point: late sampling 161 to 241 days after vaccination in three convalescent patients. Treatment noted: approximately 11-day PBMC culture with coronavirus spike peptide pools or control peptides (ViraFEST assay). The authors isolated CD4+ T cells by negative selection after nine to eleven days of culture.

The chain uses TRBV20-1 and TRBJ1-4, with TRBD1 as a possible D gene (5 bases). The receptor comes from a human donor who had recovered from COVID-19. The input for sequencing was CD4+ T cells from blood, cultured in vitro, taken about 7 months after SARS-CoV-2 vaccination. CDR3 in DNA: TGCAGTGCTAGCCTGGGGCACGGATTGGGGGAACTGTTTTTT. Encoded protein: CSASLGHGLGELFF.